This T cell receptor (beta chain) was profiled in a study of Ad26.COV2.S vaccination and SARS-CoV-2 variants. The treatment denotes: roughly 18 received Ad26.COV2.S at low or high dose, single or two shots; about 5 received placebo; per-sample allocation not given. Sample collection was performed on day 63 after the first vaccine or placebo injection. V gave up 8 bases and J gave up 6 bases, with 19 bases separating them. Germline V gene lookup returns CDR1 KGHDR and CDR2 SFDVKD. The CDR3 is 16 amino acids. Sequenced by immunoSEQ multiplex PCR; TCRdb stores in-frame clones only, minus some. The table has over 350,000 clones, roughly nine tenths seen once. Comments on this clone: Its antigen remains unidentified.

Study-level points and caveats: The authors reported substantial breadth in spike-specific CD8+ and CD4+ T cell responses after vaccination. It was vaccine recipients, not placebo recipients, who had the higher spike-specific TCR breadth. Placebo and vaccine recipients had non-spike TCR breadth that was similar. Quantification of TCR breadth and depth may have yielded underestimates of total T cell responses.

This chain uses TRBV24-1 with TRBJ1-6, with D maybe TRBD1 (6 bases). This TCR derives from a person between 18 and 59 years old who received the Ad26.COV2.S COVID-19 vaccine or a placebo. Sequencing was performed on peripheral blood, taken in a trial of Ad26.COV2.S vaccine versus placebo. CDR3 region: CATTRGIISTNSPLHF. The CDR3 DNA reads TGTGCCACCACAAGGGGGATTATATCCACTAATTCACCCCTCCACTTT.